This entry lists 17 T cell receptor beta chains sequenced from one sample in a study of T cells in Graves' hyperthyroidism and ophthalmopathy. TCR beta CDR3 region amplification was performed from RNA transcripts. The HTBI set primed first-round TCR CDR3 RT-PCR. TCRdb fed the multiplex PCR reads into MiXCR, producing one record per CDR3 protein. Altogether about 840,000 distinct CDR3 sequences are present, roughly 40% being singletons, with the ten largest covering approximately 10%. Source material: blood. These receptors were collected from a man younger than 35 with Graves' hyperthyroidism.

CDR3 in DNA: TGCAGTGCTAGGCCAGGGATGATTGATGACTCCTACGAGCAGTACTTC. Protein: CSARPGMIDDSYEQYF. This chain uses TRBV20-1 with TRBJ2-7; weak D call: TRBD1 (5 bases). Per germline, CDR1 DFQATT and CDR2 SNEGSKA (reference sequence). V lost 3 bases to trimming and J lost 0 bases, with 18 bases between them. The CDR3 spans 16 residues.

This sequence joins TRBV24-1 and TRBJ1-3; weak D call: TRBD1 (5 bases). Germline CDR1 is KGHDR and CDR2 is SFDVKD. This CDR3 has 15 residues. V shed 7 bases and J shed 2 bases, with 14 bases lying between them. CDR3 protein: CATSSSGGAGNTIYF. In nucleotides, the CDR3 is TGTGCCACCAGCTCCTCAGGAGGGGCTGGAAACACCATATATTTT.

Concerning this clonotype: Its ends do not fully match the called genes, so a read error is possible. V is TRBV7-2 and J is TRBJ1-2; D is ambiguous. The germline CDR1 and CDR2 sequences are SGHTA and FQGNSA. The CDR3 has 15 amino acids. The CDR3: CASSQAYGSNYGYTF. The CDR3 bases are TGCGCCAGCAGCCAAGCTTACGGATCAAACTATGGCTACACCTTC.

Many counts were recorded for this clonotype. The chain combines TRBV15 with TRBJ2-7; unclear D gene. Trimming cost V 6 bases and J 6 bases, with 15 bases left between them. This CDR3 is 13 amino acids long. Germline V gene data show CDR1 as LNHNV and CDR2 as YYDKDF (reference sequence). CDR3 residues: CATRGWSDGEQYF. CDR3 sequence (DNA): TGTGCCACCAGGGGTTGGTCAGACGGCGAGCAGTACTTC.

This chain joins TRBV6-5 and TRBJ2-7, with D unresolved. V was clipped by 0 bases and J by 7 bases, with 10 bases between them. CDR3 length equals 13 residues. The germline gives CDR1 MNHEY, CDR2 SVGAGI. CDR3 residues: CASSYSRTGEQYF. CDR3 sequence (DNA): TGTGCCAGCAGTTACTCCCGAACCGGGGAGCAGTACTTC.

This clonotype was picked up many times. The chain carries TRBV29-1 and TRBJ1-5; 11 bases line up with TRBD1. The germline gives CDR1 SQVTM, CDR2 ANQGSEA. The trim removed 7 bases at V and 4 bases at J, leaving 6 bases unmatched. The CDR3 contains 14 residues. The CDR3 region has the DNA TGCAGCGCCGTGGGACAGGGGGTGAATCAGCCCCAGCATTTT. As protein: CSAVGQGVNQPQHF.

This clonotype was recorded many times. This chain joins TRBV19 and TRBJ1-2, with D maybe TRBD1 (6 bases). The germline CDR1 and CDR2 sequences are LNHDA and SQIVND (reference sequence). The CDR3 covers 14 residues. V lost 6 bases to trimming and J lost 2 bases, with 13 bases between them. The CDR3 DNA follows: TGTGCCAGTAGGATCACAGGGAGGAACTATGGCTACACCTTC. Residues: CASRITGRNYGYTF.

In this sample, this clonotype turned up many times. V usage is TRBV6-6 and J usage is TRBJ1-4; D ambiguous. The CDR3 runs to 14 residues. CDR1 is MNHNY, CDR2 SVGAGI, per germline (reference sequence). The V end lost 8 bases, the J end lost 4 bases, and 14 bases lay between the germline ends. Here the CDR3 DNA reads TGTGCCAGCGGTCGGCAGCTTCATAATGAAAAACTGTTTTTT. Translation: CASGRQLHNEKLFF.

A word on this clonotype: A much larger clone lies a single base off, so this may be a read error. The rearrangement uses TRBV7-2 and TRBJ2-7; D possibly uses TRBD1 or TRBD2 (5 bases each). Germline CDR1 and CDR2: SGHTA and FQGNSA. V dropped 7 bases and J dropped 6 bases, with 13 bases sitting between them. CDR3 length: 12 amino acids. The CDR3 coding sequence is TGTGCCAGCACGAGGGGATGGAGCGAGCAGTACTTC. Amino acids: CASTRGWSEQYF.

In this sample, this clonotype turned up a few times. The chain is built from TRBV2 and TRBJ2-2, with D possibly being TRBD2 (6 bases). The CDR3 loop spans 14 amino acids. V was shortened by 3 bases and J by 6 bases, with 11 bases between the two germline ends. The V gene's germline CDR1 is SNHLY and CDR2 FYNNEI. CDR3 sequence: CASSEGLLPGELFF. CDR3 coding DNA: TGTGCCAGCAGTGAGGGACTCCTCCCCGGGGAGCTGTTTTTT.

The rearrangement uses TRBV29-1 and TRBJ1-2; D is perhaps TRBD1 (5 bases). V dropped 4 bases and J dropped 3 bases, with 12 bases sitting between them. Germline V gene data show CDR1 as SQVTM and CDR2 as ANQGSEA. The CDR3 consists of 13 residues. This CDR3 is CSVVGQGDYGYTF. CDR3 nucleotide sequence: TGCAGCGTTGTGGGGCAGGGCGACTATGGCTACACCTTC.

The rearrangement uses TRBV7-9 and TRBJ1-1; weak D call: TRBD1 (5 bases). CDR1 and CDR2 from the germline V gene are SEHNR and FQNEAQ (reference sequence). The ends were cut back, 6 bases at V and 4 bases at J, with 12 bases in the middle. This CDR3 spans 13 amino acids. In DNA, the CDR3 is TGTGCCAGCAGTCGGGACGGTAGCACTGAAGCTTTCTTT. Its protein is CASSRDGSTEAFF.

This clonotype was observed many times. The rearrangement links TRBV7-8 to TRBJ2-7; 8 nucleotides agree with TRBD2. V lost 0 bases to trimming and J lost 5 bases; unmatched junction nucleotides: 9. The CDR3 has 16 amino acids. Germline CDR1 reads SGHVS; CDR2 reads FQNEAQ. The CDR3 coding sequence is TGTGCCAGCAGCTTAGCCCCGACTAGCGTACCGAACGAGCAGTACTTC. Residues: CASSLAPTSVPNEQYF.

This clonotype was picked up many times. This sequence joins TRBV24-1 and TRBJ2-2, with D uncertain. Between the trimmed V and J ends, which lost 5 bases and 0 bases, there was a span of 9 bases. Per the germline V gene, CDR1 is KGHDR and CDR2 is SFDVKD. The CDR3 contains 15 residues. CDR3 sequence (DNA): TGTGCCACCAGTGCCCCTTATACGAACACCGGGGAGCTGTTTTTT. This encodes CATSAPYTNTGELFF.

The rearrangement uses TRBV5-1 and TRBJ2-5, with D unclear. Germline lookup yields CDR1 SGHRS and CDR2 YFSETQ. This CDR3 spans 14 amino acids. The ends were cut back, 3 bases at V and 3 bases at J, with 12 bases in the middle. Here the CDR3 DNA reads TGCGCCAGCAGCTCCGGATGGGGAAAAGAGACCCAGTACTTC. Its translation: CASSSGWGKETQYF.

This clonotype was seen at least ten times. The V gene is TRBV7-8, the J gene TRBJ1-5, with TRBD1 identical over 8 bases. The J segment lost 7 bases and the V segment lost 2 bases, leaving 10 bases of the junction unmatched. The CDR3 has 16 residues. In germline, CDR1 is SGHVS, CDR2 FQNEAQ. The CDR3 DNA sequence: TGTGCCAGCAGCTTAATATGGTCAGGGGGCGGCCAGCCCCAGCATTTT. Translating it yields CASSLIWSGGGQPQHF.

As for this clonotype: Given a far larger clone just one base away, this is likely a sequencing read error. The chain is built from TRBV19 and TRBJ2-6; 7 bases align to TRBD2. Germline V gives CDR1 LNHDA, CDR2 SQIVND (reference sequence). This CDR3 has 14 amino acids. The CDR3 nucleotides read TGTGCCAGTAGTTCGGGGAGCGGGGCCAACGCCCTGACTTTC. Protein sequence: CASSSGSGANALTF.